This section outlines one T cell receptor beta chain sequence together with its context. The protocol was immunoSEQ multiplex PCR, while the TCRdb copy is restricted to in-frame clones and leaves out a portion. The top ten hold around 16% of the sample, which has about 30,000 clones, approximately 71% seen once. The data stem from a study of blood T cell repertoires in COVID-19. At the level of the study: From the United States, Italy and Spain came samples of acute and convalescent COVID-19.

Trimming left V 6 bases short and J 2 bases short, with 13 bases between. Germline CDR1 and CDR2: SGHTA and FQGTGA. CDR3 length: 14 residues. The clonotype originates from a human donor in a cohort sampled during active COVID-19. The sequenced material came from peripheral blood. The chain has TRBV7-3 and TRBJ2-5, with D maybe TRBD1 (5 bases). DNA of the CDR3: TGTGCCAGCAGTTCAGGGCCCGGTCAAGAGACCCAGTACTTC. It specifies CASSSGPGQETQYF.